These T cell receptor beta chains were read from a single sample in a study of cytomegalovirus exposure and HLA in healthy donors. Using immunoSEQ multiplex PCR, the repertoire was profiled, and TCRdb retains in-frame clones only, with some absent. The sample has 150,000 to 200,000 clones, around 96% seen once. Material for sequencing was PBMCs. These receptors all come from a woman younger than 35 in good health and CMV-seronegative. Both conserved end residues are part of each CDR3.

>TRBV29-1
CSVRTGMTYEQYF
>TRBV4-3
CASSHRQGPPYYEQYF
>TRBV19
CASSKGQSQETQYF
>TRBV15
CATSRDEGVGQYEQYF
>TRBV6-5
CASRTPGARNTIYF
>TRBV9
CASSGLAGAITGELFF
>TRBV9
CASSGTSGGETQYF
>TRBV2
CASTGSTSTDTQYF
>TRBV6-1
CASSEVGRTQETQYF
>TRBV4-1
CASSQDSVPGPGKLAAFF
>TRBV11-2
CASSFSEGGQFF
>TRBV27
CASSQNFRDRDYEQYF
>TRBV27
CASSPQQSQPYEQYF
>TRBV11-3
CASSLSGTLYNEQFF
>TRBV5-4
CASSLQGAREKLFF
>TRBV7-2
CASSPLLYNEQFF
>TRBV12-5
CASALAGTGASAGQPQHF
>TRBV27
CASSLTGGYEQFF
>TRBV9
CASGSQLGINNEQFF
>TRBV30
CAWSSDRPYEQYF
>TRBV9
CASSVVDGGKDYNEQFF
>TRBV5-1
CASSLNPSNQPQHF
>TRBV2
CASRGDHGSPLHF
>TRBV9
CASSGTSGDYEQYF